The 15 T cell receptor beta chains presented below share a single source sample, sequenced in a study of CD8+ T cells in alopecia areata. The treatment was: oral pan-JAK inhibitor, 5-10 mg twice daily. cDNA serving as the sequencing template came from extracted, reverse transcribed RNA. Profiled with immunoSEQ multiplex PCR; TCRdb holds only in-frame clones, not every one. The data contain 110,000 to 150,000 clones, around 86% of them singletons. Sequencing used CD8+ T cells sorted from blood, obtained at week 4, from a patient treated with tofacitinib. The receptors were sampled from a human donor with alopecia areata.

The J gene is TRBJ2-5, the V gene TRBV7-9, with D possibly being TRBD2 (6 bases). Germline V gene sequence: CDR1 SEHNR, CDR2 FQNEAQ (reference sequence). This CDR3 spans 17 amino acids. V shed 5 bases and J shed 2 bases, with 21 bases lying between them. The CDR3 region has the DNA TGTGCCAGCAGCGTCGGGACTTCACTCCACCCACAAGAGACCCAGTACTTC. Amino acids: CASSVGTSLHPQETQYF.

The chain's CDR3 is CASSQGLAGGPTDTQYF. The CDR3 DNA follows: TGTGCCAGCAGCCAGGGACTAGCGGGGGGCCCCACAGATACGCAGTATTTT. The V call is TRBV4-2, the J call TRBJ2-3; 15 positions match TRBD2. Trimming at V came to 3 bases and at J to 2 bases, leaving 3 bases not matched to a gene. CDR1 LGHNA and CDR2 YNFKEQ come from the germline V gene. This CDR3 is built from 17 residues.

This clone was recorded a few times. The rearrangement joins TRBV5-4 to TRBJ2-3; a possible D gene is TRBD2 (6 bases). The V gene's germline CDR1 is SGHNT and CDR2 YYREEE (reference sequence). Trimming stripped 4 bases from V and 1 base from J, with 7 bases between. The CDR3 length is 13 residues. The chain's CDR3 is CASSASGTDTQYF. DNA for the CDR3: TGTGCCAGCAGCGCTAGCGGCACAGATACGCAGTATTTT.

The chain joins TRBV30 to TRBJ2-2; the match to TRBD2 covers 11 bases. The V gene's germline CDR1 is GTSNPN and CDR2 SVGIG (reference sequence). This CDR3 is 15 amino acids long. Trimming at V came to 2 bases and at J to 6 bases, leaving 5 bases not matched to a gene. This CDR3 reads CAWSTVSGRAGELFF. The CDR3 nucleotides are TGTGCCTGGAGTACGGTTAGCGGGAGGGCCGGGGAGCTGTTTTTT.

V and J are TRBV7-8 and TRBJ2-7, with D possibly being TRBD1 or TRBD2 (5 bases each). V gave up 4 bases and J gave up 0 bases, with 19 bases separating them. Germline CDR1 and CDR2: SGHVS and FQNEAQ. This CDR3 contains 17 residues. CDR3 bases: TGTGCCAGCAGCTCGACCCCCCCTGGGACCAGCTCCTACGAGCAGTACTTC. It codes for CASSSTPPGTSSYEQYF.

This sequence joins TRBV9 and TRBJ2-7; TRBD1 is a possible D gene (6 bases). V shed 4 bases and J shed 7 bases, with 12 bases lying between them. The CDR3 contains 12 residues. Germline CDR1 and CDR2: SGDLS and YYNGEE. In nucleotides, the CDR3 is TGTGCCAGCAGCACAGGGACGGGAGAGCAGTACTTC. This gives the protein CASSTGTGEQYF.

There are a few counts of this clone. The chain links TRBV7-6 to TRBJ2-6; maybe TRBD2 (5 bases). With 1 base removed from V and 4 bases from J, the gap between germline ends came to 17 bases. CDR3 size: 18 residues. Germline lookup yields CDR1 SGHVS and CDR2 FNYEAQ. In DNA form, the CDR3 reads TGTGCCAGCAGCTTAGAAGCCCCGGGTCCGGGGGGGGCCAACGTCCTGACTTTC. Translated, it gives CASSLEAPGPGGANVLTF.

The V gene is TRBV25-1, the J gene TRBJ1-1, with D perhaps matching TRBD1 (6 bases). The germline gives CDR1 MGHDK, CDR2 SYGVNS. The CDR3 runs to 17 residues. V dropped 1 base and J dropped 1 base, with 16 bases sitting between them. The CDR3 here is CASSELGAGDPNTEAFF. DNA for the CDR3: TGTGCCAGCAGTGAATTAGGTGCAGGGGACCCGAACACTGAAGCTTTCTTT.

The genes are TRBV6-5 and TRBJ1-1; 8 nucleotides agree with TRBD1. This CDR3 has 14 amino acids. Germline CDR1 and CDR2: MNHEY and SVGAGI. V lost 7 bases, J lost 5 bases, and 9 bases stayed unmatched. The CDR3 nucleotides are TGTGCCAGCAAACCGGGGACAGGCGGAACTGAAGCTTTCTTT. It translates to CASKPGTGGTEAFF.

The CDR3 reads CASSLLTGDYEQYF. The CDR3 DNA follows: TGTGCCAGCAGTCTCCTGACGGGGGACTACGAGCAGTACTTC. The rearrangement uses TRBV27 and TRBJ2-7, with a possible D match to TRBD2 (6 bases). The CDR3 extends over 14 amino acids. The germline CDR1 and CDR2 sequences are MNHEY and SMNVEV (reference sequence). The V gene lost 5 bases and the J gene lost 3 bases, with 14 bases spanning the gap.

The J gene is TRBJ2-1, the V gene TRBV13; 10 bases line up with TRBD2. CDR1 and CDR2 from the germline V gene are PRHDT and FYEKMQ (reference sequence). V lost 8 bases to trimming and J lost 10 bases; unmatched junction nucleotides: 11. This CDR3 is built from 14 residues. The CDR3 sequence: CASSLGLASWEQFF. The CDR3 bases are TGTGCCAGCTCGTTGGGACTAGCGAGTTGGGAGCAGTTCTTC.

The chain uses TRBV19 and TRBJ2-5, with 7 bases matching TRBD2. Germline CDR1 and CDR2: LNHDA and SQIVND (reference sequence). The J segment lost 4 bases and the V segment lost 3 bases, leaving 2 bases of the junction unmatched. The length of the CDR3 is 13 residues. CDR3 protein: CASSMSGGETQYF. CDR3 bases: TGTGCCAGTAGTATGTCGGGAGGAGAGACCCAGTACTTC.

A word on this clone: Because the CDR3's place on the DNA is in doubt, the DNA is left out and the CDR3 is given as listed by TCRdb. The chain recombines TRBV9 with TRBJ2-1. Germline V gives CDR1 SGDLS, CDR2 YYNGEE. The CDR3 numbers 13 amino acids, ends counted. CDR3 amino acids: CASSVGGGTMKFF.

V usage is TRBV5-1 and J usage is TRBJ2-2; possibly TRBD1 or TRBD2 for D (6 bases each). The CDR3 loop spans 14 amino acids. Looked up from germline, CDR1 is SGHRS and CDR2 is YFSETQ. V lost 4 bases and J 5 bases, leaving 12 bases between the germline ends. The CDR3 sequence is CASSDLGGTGELFF. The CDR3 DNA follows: TGCGCCAGCAGCGATCTAGGGGGGACCGGGGAGCTGTTTTTT.

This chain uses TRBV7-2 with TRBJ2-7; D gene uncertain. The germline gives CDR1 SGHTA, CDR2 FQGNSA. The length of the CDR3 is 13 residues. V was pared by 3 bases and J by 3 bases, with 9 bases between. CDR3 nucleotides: TGTGCCAGCAGCTTGCACTGGGACTACGAGCAGTACTTC. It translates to CASSLHWDYEQYF.